This TCR beta chain was sequenced for a study of blood T cell repertoires in COVID-19. This table comes from immunoSEQ multiplex PCR, and its TCRdb copy is limited to in-frame clones, with some not included. The sample comprises approximately 530,000 clones, about 89% of which are singletons, and 7.5% to 9% rests with the top ten. This receptor was identified in a woman aged 45-59 years with COVID-19, enrolled during active disease. The material sequenced was peripheral blood.

CDR3 DNA: TGTGCCAGTAGTATCAACAGGATCGTTGATAATTCACCCCTCCACTTT. Translated, it gives CASSINRIVDNSPLHF. This chain connects TRBV19 to TRBJ1-6; D is perhaps TRBD1 (5 bases). The CDR3 loop spans 16 amino acids. Germline-derived CDR1 and CDR2 are LNHDA and SQIVND (reference sequence). V was pared by 3 bases and J by 5 bases, with 14 bases between. The variable domain in full, with the rest retrieved from reference TRBV19 and TRBJ1-6, is DGGITQSPKYLFRKEGQNVTLSCEQNLNHDAMYWYRQDPGQGLRLIYYSQIVNDFQKGDIAEGYSVSREKKESFPLTVTSAQKNPTAFYLCASSINRIVDNSPLHFGNGTRLTVT.